The clone carrying this T cell receptor (beta chain) was counted between two and nine times. What it binds is not known. This specimen belongs to a study of T-cell memory formation after mild COVID-19. About the research overall: TCR clusters were mostly confined to one donor each. The study, taken as a whole, reports: Later expanders leaned CD4+, whereas day 15 to 85 contracting clones were balanced CD4/CD8. Researchers report contracting CD4+ clones mostly in CM and EM, with CD8+ clones in EMRA. Among clones peaking at day 37 in the second wave, SARS-CoV-2 specificity remained unconfirmed.

Per germline, CDR1 DFQATT and CDR2 SNEGSKA (reference sequence). With 6 bases clipped from V and 1 base from J, the junction kept 7 bases outside the gene matches. The length of the CDR3 is 15 residues. MiXCR was run by TCRdb on the 5' RACE reads, yielding one entry per CDR3 protein. This sample has approximately 480,000 distinct CDR3 sequences, with roughly 20% found just once. The chain carries TRBV20-1 and TRBJ2-3; 10 nucleotides agree with TRBD1. Sequenced material: PBMCs or a T cell subset sorted from them (not recorded which). The sequence derives from an adult woman who had mild COVID-19 (a few samples of this study predate the infection). Cell type and time point are not known. The CDR3 loop is CSAQDRGQGTDTQYF. The CDR3 DNA follows: TGCAGTGCCCAAGACAGGGGGCAGGGCACAGATACGCAGTATTTT.